The 4 T cell receptor beta chains listed next were all sequenced from one sample in a study of blood T cells in healthy people across ages. Primers used in a second PCR of roughly 7 to 11 cycles were a sample-barcoded 5' primer and a J-beta primer mix. TCRdb fed the 5' RACE reads into MiXCR, producing one record per CDR3 protein. The sample contains 1.5 million to 2 million distinct CDR3 sequences, roughly 43% of which appear only once. Sequencing used blood. The source of these receptors is a human donor in good health.

The chain joins TRBV10-3 to TRBJ1-3; no definite D call. Germline V gene data show CDR1 as ENHRY and CDR2 as SYGVKD. The V and J ends lost 2 bases and 0 bases respectively, with 2 bases between them. The CDR3 contains 13 residues. The CDR3 loop is CAISETSGNTIYF. In nucleotides, the CDR3 is TGTGCCATCAGTGAGACCTCTGGAAACACCATATATTTT.

The rearrangement links TRBV7-9 to TRBJ2-7, with D perhaps assigned TRBD1 or TRBD2 (5 bases each). V dropped 1 base and J dropped 4 bases, with 14 bases sitting between them. CDR3 length: 15 amino acids. Germline-derived CDR1 and CDR2 are SEHNR and FQNEAQ (reference sequence). The CDR3 loop reads CASSLGGQGQYEQYF. The CDR3 nucleotides read TGTGCCAGCAGCTTAGGCGGGCAGGGCCAGTACGAGCAGTACTTC.

J is TRBJ2-5 and V is TRBV4-1, with D perhaps TRBD1 (7 bases). Trimming stripped 0 bases from V and 2 bases from J, with 22 bases between. This CDR3 spans 19 amino acids. Germline CDR1 reads MGHRA; CDR2 reads YSYEKL. The CDR3 sequence: CASSQEGGADRLFQETQYF. Written as DNA, the CDR3 is TGCGCCAGCAGCCAAGAGGGAGGTGCGGACAGGCTATTTCAAGAGACCCAGTACTTC.

The rearrangement joins TRBV7-9 to TRBJ2-7; TRBD1 is a possible D gene (5 bases). The germline gives CDR1 SEHNR, CDR2 FQNEAQ (reference sequence). V lost 3 bases and J 4 bases, leaving 10 bases between the germline ends. The length of the CDR3 is 13 residues. The CDR3 sequence is CASSFLGQYEQYF. The CDR3 region has the DNA TGTGCCAGCAGCTTCTTGGGGCAGTACGAGCAGTACTTC.